The next 32 T cell receptor beta chains were all read from a single sample in a study of cytomegalovirus exposure and HLA in healthy donors (dated by TCRdb to 2015 to 2018). The method was the immunoSEQ multiplex PCR assay. For the multiplex PCR, a mixture combining 60 forward primers for TCR Vbeta segments and 13 reverse primers for TCR Jbeta segments was used. Not all clones reach the TCRdb copy of this immuneACCESS table, which keeps in-frame sequences only. Checked studies attribute under half of the gap to unresolved V genes and leave the rest unexplained. The sample has under 85,000 clones on record, 76% of them singletons. The ten largest clonotypes hold more than 2.5% of the sample. Sequenced material: PBMCs. These receptors were obtained from a man younger than 35 in good health and CMV-seronegative.

This clone was counted a single time. The rearrangement joins TRBV7-2 to TRBJ2-1; 7 bases match TRBD1. The trim removed 5 bases at V and 6 bases at J, leaving 16 bases unmatched. CDR1 is SGHTA and CDR2 is FQGNSA in the germline V gene. The length of the CDR3 is 17 residues. As DNA, the CDR3 is TGTGCCAGCAGCACCTTCCCCCGGGCAGGGGGACGCAATGAGCAGTTCTTC. It encodes CASSTFPRAGGRNEQFF.

This chain links TRBV7-6 with TRBJ2-7; D possibly corresponds to TRBD1 (6 bases). The CDR3 sequence is 18 residues long. V dropped 4 bases and J dropped 2 bases, with 24 bases sitting between them. Looked up from germline, CDR1 is SGHVS and CDR2 is FNYEAQ. CDR3 amino acids: CASSSRRGDRLHTYEQYF. The CDR3 nucleotides read TGTGCCAGCAGCTCTCGACGAGGAGACAGGCTCCATACCTACGAGCAGTACTTC.

This clone has only a few counts. This chain links TRBV7-2 with TRBJ2-5; D is perhaps TRBD2 (5 bases). The V and J ends lost 2 bases and 2 bases respectively, with 6 bases between them. This CDR3 has 13 amino acids. CDR1 SGHTA and CDR2 FQGNSA come from the germline V gene. As DNA, the CDR3 is TGTGCCAGCAGCTTAACTAGACAAGAGACCCAGTACTTC. Encoded protein: CASSLTRQETQYF.

Worth noting for this clone: The same CDR3 can be traced to other DNA sequences in this sample. The chain joins TRBV28 to TRBJ1-2; 8 bases are shared with TRBD1. The length of the CDR3 is 13 residues. After removal of 5 bases from V and 10 bases from J, the junction contained 9 bases not matched to a gene. From germline, CDR1 is MDHEN and CDR2 SYDVKM. CDR3 region: CASSPPGQVAYTF. CDR3 sequence (DNA): TGTGCCAGCAGTCCCCCGGGACAGGTAGCCTACACCTTC.

This chain joins TRBV11-3 and TRBJ2-1, with TRBD2 identical over 16 bases. V was clipped by 5 bases and J by 10 bases; unmatched bases: 5. This CDR3 has 15 amino acids. Germline loops: CDR1 SGHNT, CDR2 YENEEA. CDR3: CASSLGTSGGDEQFF. Here the CDR3 DNA reads TGTGCCAGCAGCCTAGGGACTAGCGGGGGGGACGAGCAGTTCTTC.

The chain uses TRBV19 and TRBJ2-3; a possible D gene is TRBD2 (6 bases). V lost 2 bases and J 3 bases, leaving 12 bases between the germline ends. CDR1 is LNHDA, CDR2 SQIVND, per germline (reference sequence). The CDR3 runs to 15 residues. CDR3: CASSIIGGATDTQYF. In nucleotides, the CDR3 is TGTGCCAGTAGTATAATTGGCGGGGCGACAGATACGCAGTATTTT. Variable domain in full (rest from reference TRBV19 and TRBJ2-3): DGGITQSPKYLFRKEGQNVTLSCEQNLNHDAMYWYRQDPGQGLRLIYYSQIVNDFQKGDIAEGYSVSREKKESFPLTVTSAQKNPTAFYLCASSIIGGATDTQYFGPGTRLTVL.

V is TRBV7-6 and J is TRBJ2-2; D is possibly TRBD2 (6 bases). Germline V lookup: CDR1 SGHVS, CDR2 FNYEAQ. CDR3 length: 16 amino acids. Trimming took off 5 bases at V and 2 bases at J, with 15 bases between the two ends. CDR3 loop: CASSPRSGINTGELFF. In nucleotides, the CDR3 is TGTGCCAGCAGCCCCCGTAGCGGAATTAACACCGGGGAGCTGTTTTTT. The full variable domain, with the rest looked up from reference TRBV7-6 and TRBJ2-2, is GAGVSQSPRYKVTKRGQDVALRCDPISGHVSLYWYRQALGQGPEFLTYFNYEAQQDKSGLPNDRFSAERPEGSISTLTIQRTEQRDSAMYRCASSPRSGINTGELFFGEGSRLTVL.

This chain connects TRBV19 to TRBJ2-5; D remains ambiguous. The CDR3 covers 15 residues. With 3 bases removed from V and 1 base from J, the gap between germline ends came to 12 bases. CDR1 is LNHDA, CDR2 SQIVND, per germline (reference sequence). CDR3 sequence: CASSMVVGLQETQYF. In DNA, the CDR3 is TGTGCCAGTAGTATGGTGGTTGGCCTCCAAGAGACCCAGTACTTC.

This sequence joins TRBV7-6 and TRBJ2-3, with 7 positions matching TRBD1. Trimming removed 1 base from V and 4 bases from J; junction bases left unmatched: 8. The CDR3 is made up of 16 amino acids. Germline V gene lookup returns CDR1 SGHVS and CDR2 FNYEAQ. The CDR3 region is CASSLGLGGPPDTQYF. The DNA of the CDR3 is TGTGCCAGCAGCTTAGGATTAGGGGGCCCGCCAGATACGCAGTATTTT.

The chain carries TRBV11-2 and TRBJ1-5, with TRBD1 as a possible D gene (5 bases). CDR1 is SGHAT, CDR2 FQNNGV, per germline. V was shortened by 8 bases and J by 0 bases, with 14 bases between the two germline ends. This CDR3 is built from 15 residues. CDR3 sequence: CASALIGDSNQPQHF. CDR3 DNA sequence: TGTGCCAGCGCCTTAATAGGGGATAGCAATCAGCCCCAGCATTTT.

The chain couples TRBV5-4 to TRBJ2-2; 8 positions match TRBD1. The junction had 4 bases not matched to a gene; V was cut back by 2 bases and J by 1 base. This CDR3 comprises 16 residues. The germline CDR1 and CDR2 sequences are SGHNT and YYREEE (reference sequence). The CDR3: CASSLAGTGNTGELFF. In nucleotides, the CDR3 is TGTGCCAGCAGCTTAGCCGGGACAGGGAACACCGGGGAGCTGTTTTTT. Complete variable domain (other parts from reference TRBV5-4 and TRBJ2-2): ETGVTQSPTHLIKTRGQQVTLRCSSQSGHNTVSWYQQALGQGPQFIFQYYREEENGRGNFPPRFSGLQFPNYSSELNVNALELDDSALYLCASSLAGTGNTGELFFGEGSRLTVL.

The rearrangement joins TRBV5-5 to TRBJ2-3; 9 bases agree with TRBD2. V gave up 0 bases and J gave up 2 bases; unmatched junction bases: 1. The germline V gene has CDR1 SGHKS and CDR2 YYEKEE (reference sequence). The CDR3 totals 15 residues. CDR3 sequence reads: CASSLGGGATDTQYF. CDR3 nucleotide sequence: TGTGCCAGCAGCTTGGGCGGGGGGGCCACAGATACGCAGTATTTT. Filled out from reference TRBV5-5 and TRBJ2-3, the complete variable domain reads DAGVTQSPTHLIKTRGQQVTLRCSPISGHKSVSWYQQVLGQGPQFIFQYYEKEERGRGNFPDRFSARQFPNYSSELNVNALLLGDSALYLCASSLGGGATDTQYFGPGTRLTVL.

The chain combines TRBV7-6 with TRBJ2-7; a weak D match, TRBD1 (5 bases). V was pared by 2 bases and J by 3 bases, with 11 bases between. Germline-derived CDR1 and CDR2 are SGHVS and FNYEAQ. The CDR3 covers 14 residues. The CDR3 protein is CASSLSQGNYEQYF. CDR3 nucleotide sequence: TGTGCCAGCAGCTTAAGTCAGGGTAACTACGAGCAGTACTTC.

This clone showed up just a few times. V is TRBV5-4 and J is TRBJ1-1, with a tentative D call TRBD1 (6 bases). The CDR3 sequence is 15 residues long. Trimming pared 3 bases from V and 6 bases from J, leaving 18 bases between. The V gene's germline CDR1 is SGHNT and CDR2 YYREEE (reference sequence). The CDR3 loop is CASSSLNQGISEAFF. As DNA, the CDR3 is TGTGCCAGCAGCTCCCTCAACCAGGGGATCTCTGAAGCTTTCTTT.

The CDR3 loop reads CASTPPPRDRERNEQFF. The CDR3 DNA is TGTGCCAGTACCCCACCCCCTCGGGACAGGGAACGAAATGAGCAGTTCTTC. The genes are TRBV19 and TRBJ2-1; TRBD1 matches 9 bases. CDR3 length: 17 residues. V trimming: 7 bases; J trimming: 7 bases; junction bases outside the gene matches: 17. Germline V CDR1 and CDR2: LNHDA, SQIVND (reference sequence). Supplemented by reference TRBV19 and TRBJ2-1, the full variable domain reads DGGITQSPKYLFRKEGQNVTLSCEQNLNHDAMYWYRQDPGQGLRLIYYSQIVNDFQKGDIAEGYSVSREKKESFPLTVTSAQKNPTAFYLCASTPPPRDRERNEQFFGPGTRLTVL.

The chain combines TRBV15 with TRBJ2-1; weak D call: TRBD2 (5 bases). From germline, CDR1 is LNHNV and CDR2 YYDKDF (reference sequence). This CDR3 has 14 residues. Trimming left V 5 bases short and J 4 bases short, with 12 bases between. CDR3 residues: CATSARERYNEQFF. Here the CDR3 DNA reads TGTGCCACCAGCGCAAGGGAGAGATACAATGAGCAGTTCTTC.

The gene calls are TRBV28 and TRBJ2-1; 10 nucleotides agree with TRBD1. CDR3 length: 16 residues. With 5 bases clipped from V and 7 bases from J, the junction kept 11 bases outside the gene matches. Per germline, CDR1 MDHEN and CDR2 SYDVKM. This chain's CDR3 is CASSVSDDRGLNEQFF. CDR3 coding DNA: TGTGCCAGCAGTGTATCGGATGACAGGGGGCTGAATGAGCAGTTCTTC.

The CDR3 region has the DNA TGTGCCAGCAGCCCGACAGGGGGAGGCTACACCTTC. Protein product: CASSPTGGGYTF. This rearrangement joins TRBV9 to TRBJ1-2, with TRBD1 matching 9 bases. The CDR3 has 12 amino acids. Per the germline V gene, CDR1 is SGDLS and CDR2 is YYNGEE. Trimming at V came to 4 bases and at J to 8 bases, leaving 3 bases not matched to a gene.

In this sample, this clone turned up a few times. This chain uses TRBV6-5 with TRBJ2-6; D call uncertain. V gave up 2 bases and J gave up 2 bases, with 7 bases separating them. The CDR3 runs 15 residues. Germline V CDR1 and CDR2: MNHEY, SVGAGI. The CDR3 is CASSYLPTGANVLTF. DNA for the CDR3: TGTGCCAGCAGTTACCTTCCTACTGGGGCCAACGTCCTGACTTTC.

This sequence joins TRBV2 and TRBJ1-5, with D unresolved. Germline V gene sequence: CDR1 SNHLY, CDR2 FYNNEI. The V end was cut by 5 bases, the J end by 0 bases, with 5 bases between. The CDR3 runs 13 residues. CDR3 protein: CASSPNSNQPQHF. CDR3 sequence (DNA): TGTGCCAGCAGTCCTAATAGCAATCAGCCCCAGCATTTT.

The chain recombines TRBV27 with TRBJ1-5; 8 bases fit TRBD1. J was trimmed by 3 bases and V by 0 bases; bases with no gene match: 4. The CDR3 is 16 amino acids. The germline CDR1 and CDR2 sequences are MNHEY and SMNVEV (reference sequence). In DNA, the CDR3 is TGTGCCAGCAGTTTATCGGGGACAGGACACAATCAGCCCCAGCATTTT. This encodes CASSLSGTGHNQPQHF.

The J gene is TRBJ2-2, the V gene TRBV5-1; D possibly corresponds to TRBD1 (6 bases). With 9 bases removed from V and 0 bases from J, the gap between germline ends came to 12 bases. Germline-derived CDR1 and CDR2 are SGHRS and YFSETQ. The CDR3 runs 14 residues. The CDR3 coding sequence is TGCGCCACCAAAACAGGGACGAACACCGGGGAGCTGTTTTTT. This codes for CATKTGTNTGELFF.

This chain joins TRBV6-1 and TRBJ1-1; 8 bases are shared with TRBD1. CDR1 is MNHNS and CDR2 is SASEGT in the germline V gene. The CDR3 length is 12 residues. With 9 bases clipped from V and 4 bases from J, the junction kept 4 bases outside the gene matches. This CDR3 is CASGQGVTEAFF. The CDR3 DNA reads TGTGCCAGTGGACAGGGCGTCACTGAAGCTTTCTTT.

The chain carries TRBV5-4 and TRBJ2-1; D call uncertain. CDR3 size: 16 residues. Germline CDR1 SGHNT, CDR2 YYREEE (reference sequence). Trimming left V 0 bases short and J 2 bases short, with 12 bases between. DNA of the CDR3: TGTGCCAGCAGCTTGGGTGGCGGCCGAGCCTACAATGAGCAGTTCTTC. Translated, it gives CASSLGGGRAYNEQFF.

V and J are TRBV7-9 and TRBJ1-1; possibly TRBD1 for D (5 bases). The germline V gene has CDR1 SEHNR and CDR2 FQNEAQ (reference sequence). CDR3 size: 15 residues. The V and J ends lost 5 bases and 0 bases respectively, with 13 bases between them. CDR3 protein: CASSRMGLLNTEAFF. In DNA, the CDR3 is TGTGCCAGCAGCCGAATGGGGCTTTTGAACACTGAAGCTTTCTTT. Supplemented by reference TRBV7-9 and TRBJ1-1, the full variable domain reads DTGVSQNPRHKITKRGQNVTFRCDPISEHNRLYWYRQTLGQGPEFLTYFQNEAQLEKSRLLSDRFSAERPKGSFSTLEIQRTEQGDSAMYLCASSRMGLLNTEAFFGQGTRLTVV.

The chain's CDR3 is CASSTSVRQGEAFF. The DNA of the CDR3 is TGTGCCAGTAGTACGTCGGTGCGACAGGGTGAAGCTTTCTTT. V and J are TRBV19 and TRBJ1-1; 7 bases are shared with TRBD1. V gave up 4 bases and J gave up 7 bases; unmatched junction bases: 9. Germline CDR1 reads LNHDA; CDR2 reads SQIVND (reference sequence). The CDR3 has 14 amino acids.

In this sample, this clone turned up a few times. The genes are TRBV7-9 and TRBJ1-3; TRBD1 is a possible D gene (5 bases). The V and J ends lost 1 base and 4 bases respectively, with 5 bases between them. CDR1 is SEHNR, CDR2 FQNEAQ, per germline (reference sequence). The CDR3 covers 13 residues. CDR3 sequence reads: CASSLEGGNTIYF. The CDR3 DNA follows: TGTGCCAGCAGCTTAGAGGGGGGAAACACCATATATTTT.

The V call is TRBV27, the J call TRBJ1-1; no clear D. The V end was cut by 3 bases, the J end by 1 base, with 6 bases between. The germline V gene encodes CDR1 MNHEY and CDR2 SMNVEV (reference sequence). This CDR3 spans 13 amino acids. The CDR3 coding sequence is TGTGCCAGCAGTTTTGCGAGGAACACTGAAGCTTTCTTT. Its protein product is CASSFARNTEAFF.

The chain combines TRBV7-9 with TRBJ2-4; D ambiguous. Germline V gene sequence: CDR1 SEHNR, CDR2 FQNEAQ (reference sequence). The length of the CDR3 is 15 residues. V was clipped by 6 bases and J by 3 bases, with 15 bases between them. The CDR3 nucleotides are TGTGCCAGCAGTACCGACTTGTTAGGCAAAAACATTCAGTACTTC. This encodes CASSTDLLGKNIQYF.

The V call is TRBV19, the J call TRBJ2-7; 7 bases are a match to TRBD1. CDR3 length: 15 residues. The trim removed 1 base at V and 2 bases at J, leaving 5 bases unmatched. Germline V gene lookup returns CDR1 LNHDA and CDR2 SQIVND (reference sequence). The CDR3 sequence: CASSIVAGGTYEQYF. The CDR3, as DNA: TGTGCCAGTAGTATAGTGGCAGGGGGAACCTACGAGCAGTACTTC. Supplemented by reference TRBV19 and TRBJ2-7, the full variable domain reads DGGITQSPKYLFRKEGQNVTLSCEQNLNHDAMYWYRQDPGQGLRLIYYSQIVNDFQKGDIAEGYSVSREKKESFPLTVTSAQKNPTAFYLCASSIVAGGTYEQYFGPGTRLTVT.

This chain connects TRBV9 to TRBJ2-5; 8 bases agree with TRBD1. V trimming: 4 bases; J trimming: 4 bases; junction bases outside the gene matches: 9. CDR3 length: 15 amino acids. CDR1 and CDR2 from the germline V gene are SGDLS and YYNGEE. CDR3 DNA: TGTGCCAGCAGCCCCCCGACAGGGGCCCGAGAGACCCAGTACTTC. It encodes CASSPPTGARETQYF.

The J gene is TRBJ2-2, the V gene TRBV7-2; 7 bases agree with TRBD1. Germline CDR1 SGHTA, CDR2 FQGNSA. This CDR3 has 15 amino acids. Trimming cost V 10 bases and J 0 bases; bases outside gene matches: 8. The CDR3 sequence is CAIKLDRANTGELFF. In nucleotides, the CDR3 is TGTGCCATTAAACTCGACAGGGCGAACACCGGGGAGCTGTTTTTT.